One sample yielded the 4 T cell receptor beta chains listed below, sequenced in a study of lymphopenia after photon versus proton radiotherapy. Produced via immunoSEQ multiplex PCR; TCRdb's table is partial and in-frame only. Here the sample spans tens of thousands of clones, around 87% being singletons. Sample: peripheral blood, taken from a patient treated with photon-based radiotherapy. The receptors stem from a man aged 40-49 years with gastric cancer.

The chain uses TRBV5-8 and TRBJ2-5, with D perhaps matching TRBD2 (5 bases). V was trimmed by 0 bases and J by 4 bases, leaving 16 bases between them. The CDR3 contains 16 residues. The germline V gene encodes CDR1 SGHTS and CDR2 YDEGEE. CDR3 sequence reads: CASSLGDYTWGETQYF. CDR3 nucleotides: TGTGCCAGCAGCTTGGGTGACTACACCTGGGGAGAGACCCAGTACTTC.

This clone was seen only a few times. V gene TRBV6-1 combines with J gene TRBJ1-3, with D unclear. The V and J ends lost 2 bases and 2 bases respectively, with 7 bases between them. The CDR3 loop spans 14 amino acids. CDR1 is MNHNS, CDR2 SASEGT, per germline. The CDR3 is CASSERAAGNTIYF. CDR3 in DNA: TGTGCCAGCAGTGAACGGGCAGCTGGAAACACCATATATTTT.

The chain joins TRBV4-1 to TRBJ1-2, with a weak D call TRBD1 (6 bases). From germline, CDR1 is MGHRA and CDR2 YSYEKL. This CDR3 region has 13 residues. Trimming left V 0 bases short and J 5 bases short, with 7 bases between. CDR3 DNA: TGCGCCAGCAGCCAAGATACAGGGTATGGCTACACCTTC. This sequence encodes CASSQDTGYGYTF.

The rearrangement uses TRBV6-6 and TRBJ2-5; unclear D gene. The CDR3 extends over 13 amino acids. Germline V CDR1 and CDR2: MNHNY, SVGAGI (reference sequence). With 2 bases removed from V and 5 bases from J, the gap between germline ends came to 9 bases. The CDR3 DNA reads TGTGCCAGCAGTTACCTTCAGGCCGAGACCCAGTACTTC. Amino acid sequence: CASSYLQAETQYF.